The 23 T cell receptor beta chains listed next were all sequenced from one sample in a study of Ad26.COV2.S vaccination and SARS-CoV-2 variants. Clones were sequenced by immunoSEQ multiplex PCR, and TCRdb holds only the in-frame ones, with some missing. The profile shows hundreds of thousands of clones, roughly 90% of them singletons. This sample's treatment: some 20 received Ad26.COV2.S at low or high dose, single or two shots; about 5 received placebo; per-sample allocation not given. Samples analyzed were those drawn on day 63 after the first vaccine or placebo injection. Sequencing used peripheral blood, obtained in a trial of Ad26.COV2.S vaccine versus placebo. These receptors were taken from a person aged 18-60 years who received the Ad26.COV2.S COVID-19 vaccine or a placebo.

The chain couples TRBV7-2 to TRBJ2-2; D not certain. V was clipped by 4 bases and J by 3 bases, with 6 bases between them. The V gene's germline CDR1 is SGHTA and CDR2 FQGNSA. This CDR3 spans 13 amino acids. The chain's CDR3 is CASSSPHTGELFF. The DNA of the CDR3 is TGTGCCAGCAGCTCACCCCACACCGGGGAGCTGTTTTTT.

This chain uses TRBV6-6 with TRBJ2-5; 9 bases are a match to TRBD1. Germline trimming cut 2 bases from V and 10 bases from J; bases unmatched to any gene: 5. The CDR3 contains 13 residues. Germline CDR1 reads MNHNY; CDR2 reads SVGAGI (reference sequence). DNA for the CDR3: TGTGCCAGCAGTTACAGACAGGGGGAAGACCAGTACTTC. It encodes CASSYRQGEDQYF.

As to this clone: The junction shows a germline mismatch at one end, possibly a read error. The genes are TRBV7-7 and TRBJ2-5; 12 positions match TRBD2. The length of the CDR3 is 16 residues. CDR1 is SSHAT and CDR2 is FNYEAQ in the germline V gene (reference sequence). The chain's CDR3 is CASSSRLAGAGETQYF. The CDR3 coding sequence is TGTGCTAGCAGCTCTCGACTAGCGGGAGCGGGGGAGACCCAGTACTTC.

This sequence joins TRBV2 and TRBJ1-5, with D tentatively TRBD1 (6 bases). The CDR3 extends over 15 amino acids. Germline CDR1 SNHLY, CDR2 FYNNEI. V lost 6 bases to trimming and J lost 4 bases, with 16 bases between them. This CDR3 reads CASSAQGSPNQPQHF. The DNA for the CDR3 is TGTGCCAGCAGCGCTCAGGGGAGCCCGAATCAGCCCCAGCATTTT.

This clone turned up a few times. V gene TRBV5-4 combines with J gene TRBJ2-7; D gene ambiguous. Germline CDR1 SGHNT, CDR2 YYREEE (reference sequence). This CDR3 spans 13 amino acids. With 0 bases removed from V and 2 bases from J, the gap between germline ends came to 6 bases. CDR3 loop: CASSLVGTYEQYF. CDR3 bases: TGTGCCAGCAGCTTGGTGGGCACCTACGAGCAGTACTTC.

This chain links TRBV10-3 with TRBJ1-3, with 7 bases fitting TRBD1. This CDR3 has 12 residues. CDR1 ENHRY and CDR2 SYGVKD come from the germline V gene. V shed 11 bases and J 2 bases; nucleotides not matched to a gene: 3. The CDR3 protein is CASQGTGNTIYF. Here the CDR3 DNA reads TGTGCCTCACAGGGGACTGGAAACACCATATATTTT.

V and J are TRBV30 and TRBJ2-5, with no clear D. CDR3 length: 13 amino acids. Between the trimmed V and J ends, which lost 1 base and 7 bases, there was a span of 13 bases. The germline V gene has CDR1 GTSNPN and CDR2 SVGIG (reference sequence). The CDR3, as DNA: TGTGCCTGGAGTGCTCCAGGCTCGGGGACCCAGTACTTC. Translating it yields CAWSAPGSGTQYF.

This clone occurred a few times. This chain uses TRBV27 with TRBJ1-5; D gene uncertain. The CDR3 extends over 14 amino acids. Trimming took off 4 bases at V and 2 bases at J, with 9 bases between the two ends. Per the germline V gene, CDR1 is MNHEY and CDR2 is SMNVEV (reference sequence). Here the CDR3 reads CASSYGRGNQPQHF. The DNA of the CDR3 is TGTGCCAGCAGTTATGGCAGAGGCAATCAGCCCCAGCATTTT.

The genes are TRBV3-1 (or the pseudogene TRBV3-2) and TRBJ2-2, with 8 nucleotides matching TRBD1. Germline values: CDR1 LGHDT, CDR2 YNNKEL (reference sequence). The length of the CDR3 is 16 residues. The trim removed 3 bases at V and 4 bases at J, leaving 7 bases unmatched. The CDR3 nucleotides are TGTGCCAGCAGCCAGGGGTGGACAGGGCGCACCGGGGAGCTGTTTTTT. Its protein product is CASSQGWTGRTGELFF.

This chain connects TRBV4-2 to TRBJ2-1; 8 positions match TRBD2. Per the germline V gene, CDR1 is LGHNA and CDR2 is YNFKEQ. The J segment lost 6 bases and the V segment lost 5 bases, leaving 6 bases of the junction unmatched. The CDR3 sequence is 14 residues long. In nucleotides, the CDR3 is TGTGCCAGCAGCGGGCGCCGGGGGGGCAATGAGCAGTTCTTC. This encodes CASSGRRGGNEQFF.

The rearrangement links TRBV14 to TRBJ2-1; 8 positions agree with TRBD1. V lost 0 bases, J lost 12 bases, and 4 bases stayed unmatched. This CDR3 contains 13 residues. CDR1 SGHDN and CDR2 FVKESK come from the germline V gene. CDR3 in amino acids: CASSQDVRGLQFF. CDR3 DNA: TGTGCCAGCAGCCAAGATGTCAGGGGGCTGCAGTTCTTC.

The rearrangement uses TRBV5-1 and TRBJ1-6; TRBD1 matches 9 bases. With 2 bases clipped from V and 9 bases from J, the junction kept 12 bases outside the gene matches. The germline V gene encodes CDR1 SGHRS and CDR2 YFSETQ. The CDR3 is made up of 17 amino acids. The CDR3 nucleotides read TGCGCCAGCAGCTTAAGCCCTGGACAGGGGCCGGGTTCACCCCTCCACTTT. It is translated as CASSLSPGQGPGSPLHF. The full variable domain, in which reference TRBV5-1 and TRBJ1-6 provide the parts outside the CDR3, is KAGVTQTPRYLIKTRGQQVTLSCSPISGHRSVSWYQQTPGQGLQFLFEYFSETQRNKGNFPGRFSGRQFSNSRSEMNVSTLELGDSALYLCASSLSPGQGPGSPLHFGNGTRLTVT.

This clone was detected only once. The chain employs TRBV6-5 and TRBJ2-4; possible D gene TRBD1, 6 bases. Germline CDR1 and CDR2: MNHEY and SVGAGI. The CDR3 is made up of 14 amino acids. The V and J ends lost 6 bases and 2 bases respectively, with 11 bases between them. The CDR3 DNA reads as TGTGCCAGCAGACAGGGCATTACCAAAAACATTCAGTACTTC. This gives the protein CASRQGITKNIQYF.

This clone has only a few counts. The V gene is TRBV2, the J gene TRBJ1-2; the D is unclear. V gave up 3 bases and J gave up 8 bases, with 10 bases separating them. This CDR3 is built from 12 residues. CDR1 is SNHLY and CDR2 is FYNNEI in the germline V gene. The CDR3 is CASSDPWRGYTF. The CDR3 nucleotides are TGTGCCAGCAGTGATCCTTGGCGGGGCTACACCTTC.

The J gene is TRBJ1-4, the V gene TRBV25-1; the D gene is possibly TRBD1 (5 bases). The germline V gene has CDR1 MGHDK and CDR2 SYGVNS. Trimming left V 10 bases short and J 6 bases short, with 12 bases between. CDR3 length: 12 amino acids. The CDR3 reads CATGHGDEKLFF. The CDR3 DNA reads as TGTGCCACGGGGCACGGGGATGAAAAACTGTTTTTT.

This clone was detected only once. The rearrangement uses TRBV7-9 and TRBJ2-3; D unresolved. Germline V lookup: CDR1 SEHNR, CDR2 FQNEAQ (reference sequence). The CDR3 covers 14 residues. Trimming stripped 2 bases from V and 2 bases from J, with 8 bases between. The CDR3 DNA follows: TGTGCCAGCAGCTTAATACTATACACAGATACGCAGTATTTT. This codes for CASSLILYTDTQYF.

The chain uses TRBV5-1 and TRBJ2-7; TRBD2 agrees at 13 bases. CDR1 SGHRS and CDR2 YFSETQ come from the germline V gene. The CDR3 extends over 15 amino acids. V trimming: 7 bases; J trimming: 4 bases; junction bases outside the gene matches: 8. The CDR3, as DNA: TGCGCCAGCGCCAAGTGGACTAGCGGGGGATACGAGCAGTACTTC. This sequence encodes CASAKWTSGGYEQYF.

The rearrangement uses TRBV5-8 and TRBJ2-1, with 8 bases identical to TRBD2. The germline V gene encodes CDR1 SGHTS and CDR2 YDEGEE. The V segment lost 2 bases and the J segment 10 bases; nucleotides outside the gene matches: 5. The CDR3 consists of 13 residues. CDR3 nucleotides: TGTGCCAGCAGCTTTGGACTAGCTGGCGAGCAGTTCTTC. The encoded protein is CASSFGLAGEQFF. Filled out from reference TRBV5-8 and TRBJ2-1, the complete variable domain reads EAGVTQSPTHLIKTRGQQATLRCSPISGHTSVYWYQQALGLGLQFLLWYDEGEERNRGNFPPRFSGRQFPNYSSELNVNALELEDSALYLCASSFGLAGEQFFGPGTRLTVL.

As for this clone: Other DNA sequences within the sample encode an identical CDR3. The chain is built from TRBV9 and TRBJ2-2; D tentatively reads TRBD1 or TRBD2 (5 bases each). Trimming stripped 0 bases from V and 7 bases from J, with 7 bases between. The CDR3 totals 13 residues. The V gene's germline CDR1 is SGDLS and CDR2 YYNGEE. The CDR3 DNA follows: TGTGCCAGCAGCGTAGGAGGGGTCGGGGAGCTGTTTTTT. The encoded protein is CASSVGGVGELFF. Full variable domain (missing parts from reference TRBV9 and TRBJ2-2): DSGVTQTPKHLITATGQRVTLRCSPRSGDLSVYWYQQSLDQGLQFLIQYYNGEERAKGNILERFSAQQFPDLHSELNLSSLELGDSALYFCASSVGGVGELFFGEGSRLTVL.

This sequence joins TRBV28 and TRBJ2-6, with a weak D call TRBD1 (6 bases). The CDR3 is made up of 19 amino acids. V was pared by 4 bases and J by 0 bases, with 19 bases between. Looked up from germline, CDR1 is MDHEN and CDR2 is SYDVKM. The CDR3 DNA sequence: TGTGCCAGCAGTTCACGGACAGCCTTCTACCGCTCTGGGGCCAACGTCCTGACTTTC. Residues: CASSSRTAFYRSGANVLTF. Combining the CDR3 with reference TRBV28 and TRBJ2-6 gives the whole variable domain DVKVTQSSRYLVKRTGEKVFLECVQDMDHENMFWYRQDPGLGLRLIYFSYDVKMKEKGDIPEGYSVSREKKERFSLILESASTNQTSMYLCASSSRTAFYRSGANVLTFGAGSRLTVL.

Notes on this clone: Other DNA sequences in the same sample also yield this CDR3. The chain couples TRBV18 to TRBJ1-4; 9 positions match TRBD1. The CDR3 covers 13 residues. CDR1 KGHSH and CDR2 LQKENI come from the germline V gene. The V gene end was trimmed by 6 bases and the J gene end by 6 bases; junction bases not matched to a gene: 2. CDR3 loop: CASSRQGDEKLFF. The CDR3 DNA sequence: TGTGCCAGCTCCCGACAGGGGGATGAAAAACTGTTTTTT.

CDR3 nucleotide sequence: TGTGCCAGCAACCTCCAGGGACAGGGAGTCGGTACTGAAGCTTTCTTT. Protein product: CASNLQGQGVGTEAFF. The chain combines TRBV2 with TRBJ1-1; 9 bases line up with TRBD1. The V gene's germline CDR1 is SNHLY and CDR2 FYNNEI. CDR3 length equals 16 residues. V dropped 7 bases and J dropped 5; count of bases not matched to a gene: 14. The full variable domain, its missing parts supplied by reference TRBV2 and TRBJ1-1, is EPEVTQTPSHQVTQMGQEVILRCVPISNHLYFYWYRQILGQKVEFLVSFYNNEISEKSEIFDDQFSVERPDGSNFTLKIRSTKLEDSAMYFCASNLQGQGVGTEAFFGQGTRLTVV.

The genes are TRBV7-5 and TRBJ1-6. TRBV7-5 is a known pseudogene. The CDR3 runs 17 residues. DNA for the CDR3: TGTGCCAGAAGCTTAAGGGTGCGGGGGCCGGGAAATTCACCCCTCCACTTT. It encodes CARSLRVRGPGNSPLHF.